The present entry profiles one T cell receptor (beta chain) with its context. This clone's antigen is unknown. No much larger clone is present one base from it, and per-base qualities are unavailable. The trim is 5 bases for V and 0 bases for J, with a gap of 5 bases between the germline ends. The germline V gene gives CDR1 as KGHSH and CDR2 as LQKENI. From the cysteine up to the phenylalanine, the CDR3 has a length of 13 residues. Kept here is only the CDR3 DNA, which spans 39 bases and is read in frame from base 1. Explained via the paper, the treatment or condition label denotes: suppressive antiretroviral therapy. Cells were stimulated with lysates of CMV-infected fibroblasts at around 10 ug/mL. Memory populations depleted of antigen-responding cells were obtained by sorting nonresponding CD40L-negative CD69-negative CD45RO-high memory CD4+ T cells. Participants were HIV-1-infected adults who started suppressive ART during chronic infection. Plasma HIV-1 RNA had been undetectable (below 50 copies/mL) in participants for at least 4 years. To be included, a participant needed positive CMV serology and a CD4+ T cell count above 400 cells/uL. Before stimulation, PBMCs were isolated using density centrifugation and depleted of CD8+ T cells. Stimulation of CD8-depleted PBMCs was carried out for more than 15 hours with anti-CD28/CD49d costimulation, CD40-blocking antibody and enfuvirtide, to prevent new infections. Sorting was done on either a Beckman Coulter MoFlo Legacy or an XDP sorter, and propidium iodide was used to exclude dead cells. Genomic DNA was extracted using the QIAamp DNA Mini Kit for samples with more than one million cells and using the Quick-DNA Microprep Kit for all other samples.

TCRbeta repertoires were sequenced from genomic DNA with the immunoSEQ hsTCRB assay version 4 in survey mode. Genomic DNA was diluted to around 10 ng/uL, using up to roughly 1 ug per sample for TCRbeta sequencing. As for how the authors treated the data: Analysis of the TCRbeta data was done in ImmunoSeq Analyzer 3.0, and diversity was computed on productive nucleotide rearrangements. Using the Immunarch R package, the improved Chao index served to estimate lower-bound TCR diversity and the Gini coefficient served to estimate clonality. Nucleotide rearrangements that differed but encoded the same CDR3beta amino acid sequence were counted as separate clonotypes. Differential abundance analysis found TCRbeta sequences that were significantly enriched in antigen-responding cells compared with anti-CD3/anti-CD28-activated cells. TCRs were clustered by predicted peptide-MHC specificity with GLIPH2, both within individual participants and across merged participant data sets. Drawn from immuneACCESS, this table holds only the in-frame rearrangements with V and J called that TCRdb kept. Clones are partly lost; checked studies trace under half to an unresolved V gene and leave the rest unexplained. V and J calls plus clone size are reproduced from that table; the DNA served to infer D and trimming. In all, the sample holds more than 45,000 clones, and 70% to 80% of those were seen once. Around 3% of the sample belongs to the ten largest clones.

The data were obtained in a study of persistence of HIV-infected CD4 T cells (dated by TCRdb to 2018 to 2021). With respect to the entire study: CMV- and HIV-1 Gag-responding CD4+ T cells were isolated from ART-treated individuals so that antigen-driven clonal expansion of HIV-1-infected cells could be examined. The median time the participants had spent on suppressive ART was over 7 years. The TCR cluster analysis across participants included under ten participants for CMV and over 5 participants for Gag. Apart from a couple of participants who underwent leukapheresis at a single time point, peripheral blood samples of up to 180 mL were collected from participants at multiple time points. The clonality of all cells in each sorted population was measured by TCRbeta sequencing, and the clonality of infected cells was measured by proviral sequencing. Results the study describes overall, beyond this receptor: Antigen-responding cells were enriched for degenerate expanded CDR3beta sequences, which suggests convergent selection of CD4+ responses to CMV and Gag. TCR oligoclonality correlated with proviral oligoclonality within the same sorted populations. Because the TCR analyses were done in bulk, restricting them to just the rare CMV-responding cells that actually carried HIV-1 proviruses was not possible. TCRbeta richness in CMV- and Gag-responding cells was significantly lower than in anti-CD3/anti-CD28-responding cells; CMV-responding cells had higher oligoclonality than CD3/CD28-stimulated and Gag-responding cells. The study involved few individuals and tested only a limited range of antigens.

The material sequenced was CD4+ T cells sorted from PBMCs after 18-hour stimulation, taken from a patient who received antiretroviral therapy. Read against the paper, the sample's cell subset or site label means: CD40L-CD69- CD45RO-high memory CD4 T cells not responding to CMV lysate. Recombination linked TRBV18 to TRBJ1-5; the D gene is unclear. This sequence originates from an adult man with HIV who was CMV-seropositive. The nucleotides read TGTGCCAGCTCAGGGAATAGCAATCAGCCCCAGCATTTT. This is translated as CASSGNSNQPQHF.